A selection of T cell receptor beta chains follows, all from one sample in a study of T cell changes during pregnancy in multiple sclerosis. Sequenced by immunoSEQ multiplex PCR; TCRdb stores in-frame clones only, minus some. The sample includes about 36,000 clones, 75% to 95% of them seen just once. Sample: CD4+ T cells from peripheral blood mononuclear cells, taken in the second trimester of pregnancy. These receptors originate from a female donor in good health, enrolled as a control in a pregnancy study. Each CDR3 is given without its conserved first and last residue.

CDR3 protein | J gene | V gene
ASSLSGGSYNSPLH | TRBJ1-6 | TRBV5-6
ASRGGTGGAPSGYT | TRBJ1-2 | TRBV11-2
ASSPLAGPTRY | TRBJ2-3 | TRBV4-1
ASSTPEYNTIY | TRBJ1-3 | TRBV19
ASSIASGGSYEQY | TRBJ2-7 | TRBV19
ASSVRLASSRYNEQF | TRBJ2-1 | TRBV9
ASTPWGGEDEQY | TRBJ2-7 | TRBV6-1
ASRRGNYGYT | TRBJ1-2 | TRBV2
ASSLGGSGETQY | TRBJ2-5 | TRBV7-7
ASSIYQTGEQF | TRBJ2-1 | TRBV7-9
ASSLTRDTQY | TRBJ2-3 | TRBV7-2
ASSRAVYEQY | TRBJ2-7 | TRBV18
ASSSRSGTVIKQF | TRBJ2-1 | TRBV7-2
ASSYEGAGELF | TRBJ2-2 | TRBV6-5
ASSLGTGPRNEQY | TRBJ2-7 | TRBV5-1
ASSPWPSYGYT | TRBJ1-2 | TRBV6-6
ASSGRPSGRWDEQF | TRBJ2-1 | TRBV18
ASGGDSTDTQY | TRBJ2-3 | TRBV6-6
ASSPRPGTGQYEQY | TRBJ2-7 | TRBV7-2
ASSQERVSEQF | TRBJ2-1 | TRBV14
AWSVLGQGGQY | TRBJ2-3 | TRBV30
ASWEQGPETQY | TRBJ2-5 | TRBV5-1
ASSQTAKEIQETQY | TRBJ2-5 | TRBV4-1
ASSIDRVGGTEAF | TRBJ1-1 | TRBV7-8
ASSAQGAGETQY | TRBJ2-5 | TRBV2
AILGQVNAYT | TRBJ1-2 | TRBV6-1
ASSPLLLLTTPTIDTQY | TRBJ2-3 | TRBV28
ASSLWASGRAYEQF | TRBJ2-1 | TRBV7-9
ASSPRRDEQY | TRBJ2-7 | TRBV7-2
ASSEEETQY | TRBJ2-5 | TRBV2
ARSLGQGTDTQY | TRBJ2-3 | TRBV5-3
ASSERTGPNQPQH | TRBJ1-5 | TRBV6-1
AWTQDRDGGYT | TRBJ1-2 | TRBV30
ASSDTGVISYEQY | TRBJ2-7 | TRBV6-1